This T cell receptor (beta chain) comes out of a study of blood T cell repertoires in COVID-19. About the research overall: Samples representing acute and convalescent COVID-19 were sourced from the United States, Italy and Spain. The analysed material was cDNA or gDNA that came from T cells, B-cell-depleted T cells, or PBMCs.

In the original analysis: Nucleated cell number was recorded as an estimate derived from reference gene primer amplification. Sequencing was performed with immunoSEQ multiplex PCR; in TCRdb, only in-frame clones are kept and a portion is missing. V, J and clone size derive from that table, while D and trimming were established from the DNA sequence. The table has 310,000 or so clones, more than 70% seen once. V was pared by 2 bases and J by 5 bases, with 19 bases between. The CDR3 is 15 residues long. Per the germline V gene, CDR1 is SQVTM and CDR2 is ANQGSEA. This sequence was found in a woman between 45 and 60 years old with acute or convalescent COVID-19. Sequencing was performed on peripheral blood. This sequence joins TRBV29-1 and TRBJ2-7, with D tentatively TRBD2 (6 bases). The CDR3 loop is CSVELALGGPHEQYF. The CDR3 bases are TGCAGCGTTGAACTCGCGTTGGGGGGTCCCCACGAGCAGTACTTC.